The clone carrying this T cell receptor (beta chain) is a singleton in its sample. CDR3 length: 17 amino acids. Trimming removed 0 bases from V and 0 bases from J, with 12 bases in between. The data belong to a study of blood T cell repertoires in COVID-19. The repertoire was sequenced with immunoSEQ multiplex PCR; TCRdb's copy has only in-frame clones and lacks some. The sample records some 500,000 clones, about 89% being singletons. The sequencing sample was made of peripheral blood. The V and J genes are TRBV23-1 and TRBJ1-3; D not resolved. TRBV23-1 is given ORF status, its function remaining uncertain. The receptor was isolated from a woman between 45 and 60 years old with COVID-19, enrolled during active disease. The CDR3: CASSQSRSLCSGNTIYF. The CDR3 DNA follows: TGCGCCAGCAGTCAATCTAGATCTTTGTGCTCTGGAAACACCATATATTTT.